One and the same sample provided the 20 T cell receptor beta chains below, sequenced in a study of blood T cell repertoires in COVID-19. Data came from immunoSEQ multiplex PCR; TCRdb stores just in-frame clones and leaves some out. Counted here are 390,000 or so clones, 80% to 90% occurring once; the ten biggest clones make up roughly 0.99%. The source material was PBMCs or T cells enriched from blood (not recorded which). These receptor sequences come from a man aged 18 to 30 who had recovered from COVID-19.

This rearrangement joins TRBV6-5 to TRBJ1-1; TRBD1 matches at 9 bases. This CDR3 is 16 amino acids long. Looked up from germline, CDR1 is MNHEY and CDR2 is SVGAGI. Trimming removed 2 bases from V and 4 bases from J; junction bases left unmatched: 8. Written as DNA, the CDR3 is TGTGCCAGCAGTTACACCGTTACAGGGGGCGGCACTGAAGCTTTCTTT. Residues: CASSYTVTGGGTEAFF.

J is TRBJ1-5 and V is TRBV6-5; D unclear. V was pared by 0 bases and J by 1 base, with 7 bases between. Germline loops: CDR1 MNHEY, CDR2 SVGAGI. CDR3 length equals 15 residues. This chain's CDR3 is CASSYSIRSNQPQHF. CDR3 sequence (DNA): TGTGCCAGCAGTTACTCGATCCGGAGCAATCAGCCCCAGCATTTT.

The V and J genes are TRBV4-1 and TRBJ2-5; TRBD2 agrees at 10 bases. CDR1 is MGHRA, CDR2 YSYEKL, per germline. V dropped 1 base and J dropped 7; count of bases not matched to a gene: 12. The CDR3 totals 17 residues. CDR3 DNA sequence: TGCGCCAGCAGCCAAGCAGCGAGCGGGGGGGCCGGAGGGACCCAGTACTTC. Its protein is CASSQAASGGAGGTQYF.

The CDR3 coding sequence is TGTGCCAGCAGCTTAGAAAGAGGGACATTGTATAGCAATCAGCCCCAGCATTTT. Protein: CASSLERGTLYSNQPQHF. The gene calls are TRBV7-9 and TRBJ1-5; D may be TRBD1 (6 bases). Germline-derived CDR1 and CDR2 are SEHNR and FQNEAQ (reference sequence). This CDR3 spans 18 amino acids. V gave up 1 base and J gave up 0 bases, with 16 bases separating them.

The V gene is TRBV7-2, the J gene TRBJ2-1, with TRBD2 matching 12 bases. V shed 7 bases, J shed 7 bases, and the junction held 8 bases outside the gene matches. This CDR3 has 15 amino acids. Germline V gene sequence: CDR1 SGHTA, CDR2 FQGNSA. The DNA of the CDR3 is TGTGCCAGCAACCCTAGCGGGAGGGCGTGGAATGAGCAGTTCTTC. Residues: CASNPSGRAWNEQFF.

This clone was recorded at least ten times. The chain uses TRBV5-4 and TRBJ2-1; 9 nucleotides align to TRBD2. The germline V gene has CDR1 SGHNT and CDR2 YYREEE (reference sequence). The CDR3 loop spans 15 amino acids. Trimming at V came to 4 bases and at J to 5 bases, leaving 7 bases not matched to a gene. CDR3 nucleotide sequence: TGTGCCAGCAGCCTAATAGCGGGAGTAAACAATGAGCAGTTCTTC. It codes for CASSLIAGVNNEQFF.

This chain connects TRBV7-2 to TRBJ2-7; D call uncertain. Germline-derived CDR1 and CDR2 are SGHTA and FQGNSA. CDR3 length equals 13 residues. The V and J ends lost 3 bases and 4 bases respectively, with 10 bases between them. CDR3 region: CASSLSWAYEQYF. The CDR3 bases are TGTGCCAGCAGCTTGTCTTGGGCTTACGAGCAGTACTTC. Supplemented by reference TRBV7-2 and TRBJ2-7, the full variable domain reads GAGVSQSPSNKVTEKGKDVELRCDPISGHTALYWYRQSLGQGLEFLIYFQGNSAPDKSGLPSDRFSAERTGGSVSTLTIQRTQQEDSAVYLCASSLSWAYEQYFGPGTRLTVT.

The rearrangement uses TRBV19 and TRBJ1-6; D is ambiguous. The V gene's germline CDR1 is LNHDA and CDR2 SQIVND (reference sequence). The length of the CDR3 is 14 residues. Trimming removed 1 base at V and 5 bases at J, with 6 bases between. The CDR3 DNA follows: TGTGCCAGTAGTATAGGAGTGAATAATTCACCCCTCCACTTT. Translated, it gives CASSIGVNNSPLHF.

V gene TRBV6-1 combines with J gene TRBJ2-3, with D possibly being TRBD2 (5 bases). V was cut by 2 bases and J by 10 bases, with 16 bases left in between. The germline CDR1 and CDR2 sequences are MNHNS and SASEGT. This CDR3 has 14 amino acids. The CDR3 sequence is CASSESNPRVAQYF. The DNA for the CDR3 is TGTGCCAGCAGTGAATCTAATCCGAGGGTGGCGCAGTATTTT.

The chain combines TRBV6-5 with TRBJ2-3; 7 positions agree with TRBD2. Germline trimming cut 2 bases from V and 5 bases from J; bases unmatched to any gene: 7. The CDR3 is 15 residues long. CDR1 and CDR2 (germline): MNHEY, SVGAGI. The CDR3 DNA sequence: TGTGCCAGCAGTTACGGGTGGGAGGGAGGAGATACGCAGTATTTT. Translation: CASSYGWEGGDTQYF.

This chain connects TRBV3-1 (or the pseudogene TRBV3-2) to TRBJ2-5; 9 nucleotides line up with TRBD2. Germline V CDR1 and CDR2: LGHDT, YNNKEL (reference sequence). The CDR3 runs to 15 residues. The V segment lost 6 bases and the J segment 5 bases; nucleotides outside the gene matches: 10. The CDR3 sequence: CASSRTSAPGETQYF. The CDR3 DNA is TGTGCCAGCAGTCGGACTAGCGCACCTGGGGAGACCCAGTACTTC.

The rearrangement links TRBV4-2 to TRBJ1-2; no definite D call. CDR3 size: 15 residues. Germline V gene data show CDR1 as LGHNA and CDR2 as YNFKEQ. Trimming stripped 0 bases from V and 6 bases from J, with 14 bases between. The CDR3 DNA reads TGTGCCAGCAGCCAAGATTGGGCAGGAGGAAATGGCTACACCTTC. This sequence encodes CASSQDWAGGNGYTF.

The gene calls are TRBV28 and TRBJ2-1; 7 nucleotides align to TRBD2. With V trimmed by 6 bases and J by 2 bases, 13 bases remained unmatched. Germline-derived CDR1 and CDR2 are MDHEN and SYDVKM. The CDR3 totals 17 residues. The CDR3 spells CASSLLGGSGAYNEQFF. The CDR3 region has the DNA TGTGCCAGCAGCTTGCTTGGCGGGAGTGGGGCCTACAATGAGCAGTTCTTC.

The chain joins TRBV7-6 to TRBJ2-1, with 11 bases matching TRBD2. The CDR3 is made up of 15 amino acids. V lost 4 bases to trimming and J lost 2 bases; unmatched junction nucleotides: 1. CDR1 and CDR2 (germline): SGHVS, FNYEAQ. The CDR3 DNA follows: TGTGCCAGCAGCTATAGCGGGGGGGCCTACAATGAGCAGTTCTTC. Its translation: CASSYSGGAYNEQFF. The complete variable domain, with remaining parts taken from reference TRBV7-6 and TRBJ2-1, reads GAGVSQSPRYKVTKRGQDVALRCDPISGHVSLYWYRQALGQGPEFLTYFNYEAQQDKSGLPNDRFSAERPEGSISTLTIQRTEQRDSAMYRCASSYSGGAYNEQFFGPGTRLTVL.

This sequence joins TRBV7-2 and TRBJ1-5; 7 bases match TRBD1. J gave up 8 bases and V 0 bases, and 7 bases lay outside the gene matches. The CDR3 contains 15 residues. Germline V lookup: CDR1 SGHTA, CDR2 FQGNSA. The CDR3 DNA follows: TGTGCCAGCAGCTTAGCCGACAGGGCGAATGAGCCCCAGCATTTT. Translation gives CASSLADRANEPQHF.

Turning to this clone: The sample holds other DNA sequences that translate to the same CDR3. The rearrangement links TRBV9 to TRBJ2-1; D not certain. Germline CDR1 reads SGDLS; CDR2 reads YYNGEE. The ends were cut back, 0 bases at V and 3 bases at J, with 7 bases in the middle. The length of the CDR3 is 14 residues. The CDR3 nucleotides read TGTGCCAGCAGCGTAGGCGGCAGCTACAATGAGCAGTTCTTC. This translates into CASSVGGSYNEQFF.

V usage is TRBV5-1 and J usage is TRBJ1-3; 8 bases match TRBD1. Germline-derived CDR1 and CDR2 are SGHRS and YFSETQ. The CDR3 covers 14 residues. V was clipped by 0 bases and J by 4 bases; unmatched bases: 0. The CDR3 here is CASSLGQGGNTIYF. The CDR3 region has the DNA TGCGCCAGCAGCTTGGGACAGGGGGGAAACACCATATATTTT.

V is TRBV3-1 (or the pseudogene TRBV3-2) and J is TRBJ2-3; D might be TRBD2 (6 bases). Trimming stripped 3 bases from V and 4 bases from J, with 11 bases between. CDR1 and CDR2 (germline): LGHDT, YNNKEL (reference sequence). The CDR3 totals 14 residues. The CDR3 coding sequence is TGTGCCAGCAGCCATTCGAGGAGGGCAGATACGCAGTATTTT. Translating gives CASSHSRRADTQYF.

This chain connects TRBV27 to TRBJ2-3, with D perhaps TRBD1 (5 bases). V was pared by 5 bases and J by 5 bases, with 11 bases between. Germline assignment: CDR1 MNHEY and CDR2 SMNVEV (reference sequence). The CDR3 is 13 amino acids. CDR3 DNA: TGTGCCAGCAGTATCAGACAGTTAGATACGCAGTATTTT. Protein: CASSIRQLDTQYF.

In nucleotides, the CDR3 is TGTGCCAGCCTCGCGACGAACACCGGGGAGCTGTTTTTT. As protein: CASLATNTGELFF. V is TRBV6-5 and J is TRBJ2-2, with D unclear. The CDR3 consists of 13 residues. Germline V gives CDR1 MNHEY, CDR2 SVGAGI. V lost 8 bases to trimming and J lost 0 bases, with 7 bases between them.